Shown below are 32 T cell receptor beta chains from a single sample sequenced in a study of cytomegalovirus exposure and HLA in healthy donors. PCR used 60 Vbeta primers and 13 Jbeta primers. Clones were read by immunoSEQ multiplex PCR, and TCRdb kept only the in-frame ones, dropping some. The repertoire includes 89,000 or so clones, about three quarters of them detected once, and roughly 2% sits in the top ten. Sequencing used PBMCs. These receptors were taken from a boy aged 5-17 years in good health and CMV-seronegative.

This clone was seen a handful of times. The CDR3 reads CASSHENGQALNEKLFF. The CDR3, as DNA: TGCGCCAGCAGCCACGAGAACGGACAGGCCCTGAATGAAAAACTGTTTTTT. The V call is TRBV4-1, the J call TRBJ1-4; 7 nucleotides agree with TRBD1. V dropped 3 bases and J dropped 5; count of bases not matched to a gene: 12. Germline CDR1 is MGHRA and CDR2 is YSYEKL. CDR3 length: 17 amino acids.

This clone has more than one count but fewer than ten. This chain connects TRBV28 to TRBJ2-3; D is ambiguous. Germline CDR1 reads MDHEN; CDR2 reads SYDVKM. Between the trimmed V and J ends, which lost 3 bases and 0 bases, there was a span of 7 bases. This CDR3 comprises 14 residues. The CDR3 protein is CASSLVRSTDTQYF. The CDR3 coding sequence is TGTGCCAGCAGTTTGGTCCGGAGCACAGATACGCAGTATTTT.

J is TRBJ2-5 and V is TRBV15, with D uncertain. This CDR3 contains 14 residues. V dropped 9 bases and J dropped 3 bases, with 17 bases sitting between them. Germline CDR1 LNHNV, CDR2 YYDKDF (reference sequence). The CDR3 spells CATKSHPLEETQYF. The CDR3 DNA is TGTGCCACGAAGAGCCATCCATTGGAAGAGACCCAGTACTTC.

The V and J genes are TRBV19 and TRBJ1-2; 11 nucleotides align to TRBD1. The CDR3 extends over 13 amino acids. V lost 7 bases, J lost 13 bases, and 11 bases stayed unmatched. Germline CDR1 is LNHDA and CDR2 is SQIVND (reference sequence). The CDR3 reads CASTQAGQGAPTF. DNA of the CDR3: TGTGCCAGTACGCAAGCCGGACAGGGGGCGCCCACCTTC.

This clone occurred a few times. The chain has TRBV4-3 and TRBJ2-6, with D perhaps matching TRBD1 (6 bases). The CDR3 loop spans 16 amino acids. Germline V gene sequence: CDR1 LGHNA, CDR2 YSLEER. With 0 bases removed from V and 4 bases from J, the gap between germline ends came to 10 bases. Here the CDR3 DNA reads TGCGCCAGCAGCCAAGACACAGGGACCGGGGCCAACGTCCTGACTTTC. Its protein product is CASSQDTGTGANVLTF.

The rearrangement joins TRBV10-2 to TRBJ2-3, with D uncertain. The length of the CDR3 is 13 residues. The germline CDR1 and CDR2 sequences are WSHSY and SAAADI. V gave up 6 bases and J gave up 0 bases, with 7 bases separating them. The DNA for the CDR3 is TGCGCCAGCAGGACAACTAGCACAGATACGCAGTATTTT. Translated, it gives CASRTTSTDTQYF.

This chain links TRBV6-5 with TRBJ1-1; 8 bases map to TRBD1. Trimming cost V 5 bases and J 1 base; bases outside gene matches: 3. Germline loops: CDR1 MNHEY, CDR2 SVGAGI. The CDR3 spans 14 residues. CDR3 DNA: TGTGCCAGCAGTGACAGGGGAACGAACACTGAAGCTTTCTTT. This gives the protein CASSDRGTNTEAFF.

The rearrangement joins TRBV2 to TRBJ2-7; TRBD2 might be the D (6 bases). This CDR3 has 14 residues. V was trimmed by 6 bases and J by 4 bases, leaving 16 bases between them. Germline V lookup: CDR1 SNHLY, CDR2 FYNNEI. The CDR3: CASSRTGTLYEQYF. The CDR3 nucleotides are TGTGCCAGCAGCAGAACCGGGACTTTGTACGAGCAGTACTTC.

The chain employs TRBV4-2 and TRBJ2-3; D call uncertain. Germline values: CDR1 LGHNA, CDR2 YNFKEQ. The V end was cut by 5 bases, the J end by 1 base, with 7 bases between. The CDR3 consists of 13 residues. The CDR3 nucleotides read TGTGCCAGCAGCACCCAGGGCACAGATACGCAGTATTTT. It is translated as CASSTQGTDTQYF.

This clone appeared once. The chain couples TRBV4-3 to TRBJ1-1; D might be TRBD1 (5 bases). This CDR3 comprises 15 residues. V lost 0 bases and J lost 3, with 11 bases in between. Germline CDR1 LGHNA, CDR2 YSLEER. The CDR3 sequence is CASSQDTGEYTEAFF. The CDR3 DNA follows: TGCGCCAGCAGCCAAGATACGGGGGAGTACACTGAAGCTTTCTTT.

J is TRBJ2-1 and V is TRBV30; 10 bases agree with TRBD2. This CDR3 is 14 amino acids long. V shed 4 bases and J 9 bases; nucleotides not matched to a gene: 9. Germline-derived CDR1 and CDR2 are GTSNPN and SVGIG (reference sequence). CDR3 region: CAWKPTSGESEQFF. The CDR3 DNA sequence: TGTGCCTGGAAACCAACTAGCGGGGAAAGTGAGCAGTTCTTC.

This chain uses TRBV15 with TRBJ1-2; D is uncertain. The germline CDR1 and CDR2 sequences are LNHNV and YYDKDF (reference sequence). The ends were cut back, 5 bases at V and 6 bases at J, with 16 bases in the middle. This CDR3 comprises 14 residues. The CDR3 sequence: CATSGGRVEDGYTF. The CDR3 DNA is TGTGCCACCAGCGGAGGGAGAGTGGAAGATGGCTACACCTTC.

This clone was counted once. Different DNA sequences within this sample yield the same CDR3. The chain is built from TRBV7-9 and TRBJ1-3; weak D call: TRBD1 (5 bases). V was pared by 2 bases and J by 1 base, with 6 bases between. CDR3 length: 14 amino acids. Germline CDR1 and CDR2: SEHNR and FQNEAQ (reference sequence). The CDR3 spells CASSLRGSGNTIYF. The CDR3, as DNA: TGTGCCAGCAGCTTAAGGGGTTCTGGAAACACCATATATTTT.

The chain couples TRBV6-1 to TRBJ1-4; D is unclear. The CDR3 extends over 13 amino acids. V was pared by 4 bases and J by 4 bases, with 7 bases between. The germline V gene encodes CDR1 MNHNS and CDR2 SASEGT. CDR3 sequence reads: CASSGTINEKLFF. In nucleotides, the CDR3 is TGTGCCAGCAGTGGTACAATTAATGAAAAACTGTTTTTT.

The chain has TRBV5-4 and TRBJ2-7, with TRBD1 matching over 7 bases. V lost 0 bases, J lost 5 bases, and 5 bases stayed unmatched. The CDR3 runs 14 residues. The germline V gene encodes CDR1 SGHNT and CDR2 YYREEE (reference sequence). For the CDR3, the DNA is TGTGCCAGCAGCTTGGACAGGGGATCCCACGAGCAGTACTTC. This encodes CASSLDRGSHEQYF.

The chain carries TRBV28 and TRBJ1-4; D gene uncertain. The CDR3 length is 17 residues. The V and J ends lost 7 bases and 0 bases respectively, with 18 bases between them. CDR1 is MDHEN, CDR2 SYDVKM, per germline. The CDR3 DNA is TGTGCCAGCACCCTCGGAGGCGTACCTTCAACTAATGAAAAACTGTTTTTT. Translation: CASTLGGVPSTNEKLFF.

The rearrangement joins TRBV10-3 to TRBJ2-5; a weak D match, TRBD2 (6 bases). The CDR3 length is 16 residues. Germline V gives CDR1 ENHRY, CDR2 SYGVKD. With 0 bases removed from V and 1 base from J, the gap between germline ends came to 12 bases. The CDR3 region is CAISESGLAIQETQYF. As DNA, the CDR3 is TGTGCCATCAGTGAGTCGGGGCTAGCGATCCAAGAGACCCAGTACTTC.

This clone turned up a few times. CDR3 coding DNA: TGTGCCAGCAGTTACACGGCGGACAGGGCTTACGAGCAGTACTTC. It codes for CASSYTADRAYEQYF. The V call is TRBV6-5, the J call TRBJ2-7; TRBD1 agrees at 8 bases. The CDR3 has 15 residues. Losses at the gene ends were 2 bases for V and 4 bases for J; bases not matched to a gene: 7. Germline values: CDR1 MNHEY, CDR2 SVGAGI.

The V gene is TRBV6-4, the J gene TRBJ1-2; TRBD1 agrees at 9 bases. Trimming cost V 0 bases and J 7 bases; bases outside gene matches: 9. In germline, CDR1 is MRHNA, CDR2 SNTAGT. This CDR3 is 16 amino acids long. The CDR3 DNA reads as TGTGCCAGCAGTGACTCGAAGGGACAGGGATTAGGTGGCTACACCTTC. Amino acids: CASSDSKGQGLGGYTF.

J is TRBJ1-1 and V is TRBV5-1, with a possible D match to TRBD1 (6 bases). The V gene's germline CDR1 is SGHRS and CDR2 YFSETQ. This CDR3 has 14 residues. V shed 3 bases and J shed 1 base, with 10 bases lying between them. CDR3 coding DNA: TGCGCCAGCAGCTCAACAGGGACGAACACTGAAGCTTTCTTT. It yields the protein CASSSTGTNTEAFF.

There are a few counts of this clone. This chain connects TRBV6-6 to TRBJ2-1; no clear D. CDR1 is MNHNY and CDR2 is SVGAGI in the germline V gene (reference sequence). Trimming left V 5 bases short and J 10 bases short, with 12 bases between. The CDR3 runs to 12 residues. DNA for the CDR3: TGTGCCAGCAGTCAAGCCTCGGAGGAGCAGTTCTTC. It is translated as CASSQASEEQFF.

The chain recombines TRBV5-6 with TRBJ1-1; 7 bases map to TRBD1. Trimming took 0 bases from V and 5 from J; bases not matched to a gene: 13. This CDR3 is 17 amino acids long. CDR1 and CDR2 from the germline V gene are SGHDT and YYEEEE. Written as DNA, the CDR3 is TGTGCCAGCAGCTTGGACGGCACAGGGGCGTTGGGAACTGAAGCTTTCTTT. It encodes CASSLDGTGALGTEAFF.

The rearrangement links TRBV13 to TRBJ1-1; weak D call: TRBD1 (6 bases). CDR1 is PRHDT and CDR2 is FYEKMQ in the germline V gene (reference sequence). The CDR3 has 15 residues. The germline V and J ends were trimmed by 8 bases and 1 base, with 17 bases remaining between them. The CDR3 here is CASARFGRGNTEAFF. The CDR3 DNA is TGTGCCAGCGCCAGGTTCGGCAGGGGGAACACTGAAGCTTTCTTT.

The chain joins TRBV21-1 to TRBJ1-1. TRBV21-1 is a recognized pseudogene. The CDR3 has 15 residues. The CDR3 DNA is TGTGCCAGCAGCGCCTTCGGGTCTTTAGACACTGAAGCTTTCTTT. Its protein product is CASSAFGSLDTEAFF.

CDR3 in DNA: TGCGCCAGCAGTGTAGCGGGAGGGTCAGGTGAGCAGTTCTTC. Translated: CASSVAGGSGEQFF. The chain links TRBV10-2 to TRBJ2-1; 11 nucleotides agree with TRBD2. Germline V CDR1 and CDR2: WSHSY, SAAADI. With 4 bases clipped from V and 9 bases from J, the junction kept 5 bases outside the gene matches. The CDR3 is 14 residues long.

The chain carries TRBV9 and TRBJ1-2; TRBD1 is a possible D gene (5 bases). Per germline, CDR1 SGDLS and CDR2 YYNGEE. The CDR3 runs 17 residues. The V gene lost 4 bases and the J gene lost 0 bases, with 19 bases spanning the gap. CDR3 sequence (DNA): TGTGCCAGCAGCCCCTTCAGGGTTGGAACCACTAACTATGGCTACACCTTC. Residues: CASSPFRVGTTNYGYTF.

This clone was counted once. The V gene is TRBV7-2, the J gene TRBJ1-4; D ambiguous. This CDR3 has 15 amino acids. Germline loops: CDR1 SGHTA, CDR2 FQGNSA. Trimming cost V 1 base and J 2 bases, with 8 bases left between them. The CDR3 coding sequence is TGTGCCAGCAGCTTAGTCCGGTTGACTAATGAAAAACTGTTTTTT. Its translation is CASSLVRLTNEKLFF.

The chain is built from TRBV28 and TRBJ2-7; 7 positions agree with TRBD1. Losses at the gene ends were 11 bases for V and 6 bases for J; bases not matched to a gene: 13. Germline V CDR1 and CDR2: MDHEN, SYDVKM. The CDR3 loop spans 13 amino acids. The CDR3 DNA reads TGTGCCGCCTCTCGGGACAGCGGCGCCGAGCAGTACTTC. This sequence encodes CAASRDSGAEQYF. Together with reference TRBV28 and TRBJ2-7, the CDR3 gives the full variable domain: DVKVTQSSRYLVKRTGEKVFLECVQDMDHENMFWYRQDPGLGLRLIYFSYDVKMKEKGDIPEGYSVSREKKERFSLILESASTNQTSMYLCAASRDSGAEQYFGPGTRLTVT.

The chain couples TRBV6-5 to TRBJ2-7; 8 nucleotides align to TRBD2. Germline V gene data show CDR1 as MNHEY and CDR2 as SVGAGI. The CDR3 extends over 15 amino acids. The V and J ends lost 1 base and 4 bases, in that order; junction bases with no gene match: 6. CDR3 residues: CASSYYREGPYEQYF. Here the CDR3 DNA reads TGTGCCAGCAGTTACTACCGGGAGGGTCCTTACGAGCAGTACTTC.

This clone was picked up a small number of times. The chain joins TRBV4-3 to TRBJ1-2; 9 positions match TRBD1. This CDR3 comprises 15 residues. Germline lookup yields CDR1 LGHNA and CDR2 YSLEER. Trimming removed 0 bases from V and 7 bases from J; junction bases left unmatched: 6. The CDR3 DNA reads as TGCGCCAGCAGCCAAGATCCGGGACAGGGCTTTGGCTACACCTTC. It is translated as CASSQDPGQGFGYTF.

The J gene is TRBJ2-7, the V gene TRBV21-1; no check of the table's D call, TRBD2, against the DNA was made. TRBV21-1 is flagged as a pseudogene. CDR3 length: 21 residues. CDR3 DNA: TGTGCCAGCAGCAAAGTTCACAGGGACCAGGGACTAGCGGGGTGCGCCTACGAGCAGTACTTC. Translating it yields CASSKVHRDQGLAGCAYEQYF.

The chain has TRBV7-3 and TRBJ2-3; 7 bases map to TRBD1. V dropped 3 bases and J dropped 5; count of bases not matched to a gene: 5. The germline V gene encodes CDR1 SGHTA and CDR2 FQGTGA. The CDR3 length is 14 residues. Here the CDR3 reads CASSFTGDGDTQYF. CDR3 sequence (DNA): TGTGCCAGCAGCTTCACAGGGGACGGAGATACGCAGTATTTT.